Listed below are T cell receptor beta chains from one sample, sequenced in a study of T cell responses to AZD1222 COVID-19 vaccine. Data came from immunoSEQ multiplex PCR; TCRdb stores just in-frame clones and leaves some out. The sample yields around 150,000 clones, about 90% seen once. Source: peripheral blood, taken on day 0 of AZD1222 vaccination. The source of these receptors is an adult in good health. The CDR3 runs from the conserved cysteine through the conserved F or W. The D gene is left open where the match is weak. A row's size may be missing; if present it is once, few, many or a size class.

clone size: once
V gene: TRBV2
J gene: TRBJ1-2
D gene: .
CDR3 DNA: TGTGCCAGCAGTGAAGGTCTGGCGGGTGGCTACACCTTC
CDR3 protein: CASSEGLAGGYTF

clone size: .
V gene: TRBV5-1
J gene: TRBJ2-2
D gene: TRBD2
CDR3 DNA: TGCGCCAGCAGCTCAGGACTAGTCCCACCCGGGGAGCTGTTTTTT
CDR3 protein: CASSSGLVPPGELFF

clone size: .
V gene: TRBV5-4
J gene: TRBJ2-1
D gene: TRBD2
CDR3 DNA: TGTGCCAGCGCACCTAGCGGGAGTTACAATGAGCAGTTCTTC
CDR3 protein: CASAPSGSYNEQFF

clone size: .
V gene: TRBV12-5
J gene: TRBJ1-2
D gene: TRBD1
CDR3 DNA: TGTGCTAGTGGTTTGTGGCAGGGGGAGAGGTATGGCTACACCTTC
CDR3 protein: CASGLWQGERYGYTF

clone size: .
V gene: TRBV28
J gene: TRBJ1-1
D gene: .
CDR3 DNA: TGTGCCACGGGGTTCGACACTGAAGCTTTCTTT
CDR3 protein: CATGFDTEAFF

clone size: .
V gene: TRBV5-1
J gene: TRBJ2-7
D gene: .
CDR3 DNA: TGCGCCAGCAGCTTGGCAATGGGTTTGGACGAGCAGTACTTC
CDR3 protein: CASSLAMGLDEQYF

clone size: .
V gene: TRBV28
J gene: TRBJ1-5
D gene: .
CDR3 DNA: TGTGCCAGCAGTTCCCCGAATCAGCCCCAGCATTTT
CDR3 protein: CASSSPNQPQHF

clone size: .
V gene: TRBV5-1
J gene: TRBJ1-6
D gene: .
CDR3 DNA: TGCGCCAGCAGCTTGGCCGGCGCGTCCATCTCCCATTCACCCCTCCACTTT
CDR3 protein: CASSLAGASISHSPLHF

clone size: .
V gene: TRBV13
J gene: TRBJ2-7
D gene: .
CDR3 DNA: TGTGCCAGCAGCTTCTGGCGGGACCGCTCCTACGAGCAGTACTTC
CDR3 protein: CASSFWRDRSYEQYF

clone size: .
V gene: TRBV27
J gene: TRBJ1-3
D gene: TRBD1
CDR3 DNA: TGTGCCAGCAGGGCCCGACAGGGCCCCTCTGGAAACACCATATATTTT
CDR3 protein: CASRARQGPSGNTIYF

clone size: .
V gene: TRBV14
J gene: TRBJ1-2
D gene: .
CDR3 DNA: TGTGCCAGCAGCCAGGAACTAAGGCGGGGCTACACCTTC
CDR3 protein: CASSQELRRGYTF

clone size: .
V gene: TRBV12-3/TRBV12-4
J gene: TRBJ2-1
D gene: .
CDR3 DNA: TGTGCCAGCGGACTTAACAATGAGCAGTTCTTC
CDR3 protein: CASGLNNEQFF

clone size: few
V gene: TRBV10-3
J gene: TRBJ2-7
D gene: TRBD1
CDR3 DNA: TGTGCCATCAGTGTACAGGGGGTACCCTCCTACGAGCAGTACTTC
CDR3 protein: CAISVQGVPSYEQYF

clone size: .
V gene: TRBV2
J gene: TRBJ1-1
D gene: TRBD1
CDR3 DNA: TGTGCCAGCAGCGTCGACAGGGGGGCCACTGAAGCTTTCTTT
CDR3 protein: CASSVDRGATEAFF

clone size: .
V gene: TRBV4-2
J gene: TRBJ1-2
D gene: TRBD1
CDR3 DNA: TGTGCCAGCAGCCAATTGGGACAGGGGGACTATGGCTACACCTTC
CDR3 protein: CASSQLGQGDYGYTF

clone size: once
V gene: TRBV13
J gene: TRBJ1-3
D gene: .
CDR3 DNA: TGTGCCAGCAGCTTAACAGGCCCCGGGGACACCATATATTTT
CDR3 protein: CASSLTGPGDTIYF

clone size: .
V gene: TRBV5-5
J gene: TRBJ1-1
D gene: .
CDR3 DNA: TGTGCCAGCACCTTCGAGACGGTGAACACTGAAGCTTTCTTT
CDR3 protein: CASTFETVNTEAFF

clone size: .
V gene: TRBV28
J gene: TRBJ1-2
D gene: .
CDR3 DNA: TGTGCCAGCAGTTTAGAGCCGGGGACCTATGGCTACACCTTC
CDR3 protein: CASSLEPGTYGYTF

clone size: .
V gene: TRBV6-2/TRBV6-3
J gene: TRBJ2-7
D gene: .
CDR3 DNA: TGTGCCAGCAGTTACAGGGTTCGTAACCAATGGAGCTCCTACGAGCAGTACTTC
CDR3 protein: CASSYRVRNQWSSYEQYF

clone size: .
V gene: TRBV7-9
J gene: TRBJ2-1
D gene: TRBD2
CDR3 DNA: TGTGCCACCCCGGGTAGCGGGGTCGGCCGACTAAACTTGGGAGAGCAGTTCTTC
CDR3 protein: CATPGSGVGRLNLGEQFF

clone size: .
V gene: TRBV21-1
J gene: TRBJ2-7
D gene: .
CDR3 DNA: TGTGCCAGCAGCAAAGATTCTGGACAGGGAACCTTCTACGAGCAGTACTTC
CDR3 protein: CASSKDSGQGTFYEQYF

clone size: .
V gene: TRBV18
J gene: TRBJ1-5
D gene: .
CDR3 DNA: TGTGCCAGCTCACCCGGGGGTCCCGATCAGCCCCAGCATTTT
CDR3 protein: CASSPGGPDQPQHF

clone size: .
V gene: TRBV20-1
J gene: TRBJ2-1
D gene: TRBD1
CDR3 DNA: TGCAGTGCCACACGACAGGGTGAGCAGTTCTTC
CDR3 protein: CSATRQGEQFF

clone size: .
V gene: TRBV19
J gene: TRBJ1-5
D gene: TRBD1
CDR3 DNA: TGTGCCAGTAGTATAAGGGGGACAGATAGCAATCAGCCCCAGCATTTT
CDR3 protein: CASSIRGTDSNQPQHF

clone size: once
V gene: TRBV6-4
J gene: TRBJ1-1
D gene: .
CDR3 DNA: TGTGCCAGCAGTGAGACAGAAAACACTGAAGCTTTCTTT
CDR3 protein: CASSETENTEAFF

clone size: .
V gene: TRBV11-2
J gene: TRBJ2-7
D gene: TRBD2
CDR3 DNA: TGTGCCAGCAGACAGGAAAGCGGGAGGGCCAGCTACGAGCAGTACTTC
CDR3 protein: CASRQESGRASYEQYF

clone size: .
V gene: TRBV15
J gene: TRBJ2-7
D gene: .
CDR3 DNA: TGTGCCACCAGCCTCGGCAACTTGGAGCAGTACTTC
CDR3 protein: CATSLGNLEQYF

clone size: .
V gene: TRBV9
J gene: TRBJ2-2
D gene: .
CDR3 DNA: TGTGCCAGCAGCCCCCCTTGGGGCGTGAACACCGGGGAGCTGTTTTTT
CDR3 protein: CASSPPWGVNTGELFF

clone size: .
V gene: TRBV4-1
J gene: TRBJ1-4
D gene: .
CDR3 DNA: TGCGCCAGCAGCCCCCCGGCCGAGGAAAAACTGTTTTTT
CDR3 protein: CASSPPAEEKLFF

clone size: .
V gene: TRBV6-5
J gene: TRBJ2-5
D gene: .
CDR3 DNA: TGTGCCAGCAGCCGTGGACGGTTGTACCAAGAGACCCAGTACTTC
CDR3 protein: CASSRGRLYQETQYF

clone size: .
V gene: TRBV15
J gene: TRBJ1-2
D gene: TRBD1
CDR3 DNA: TGTGCCACCAGCAGAGAGGGCCAGGGGGCTGCGGATTATGGCTACACCTTC
CDR3 protein: CATSREGQGAADYGYTF

clone size: .
V gene: TRBV29-1
J gene: TRBJ1-5
D gene: .
CDR3 DNA: TGCAGCGTTGAGGAGGGAGATCAGCCCCAGCATTTT
CDR3 protein: CSVEEGDQPQHF

clone size: .
V gene: TRBV9
J gene: TRBJ2-1
D gene: .
CDR3 DNA: TGTGCCAGCAGCGTTAGCGAAAATGAGCAGTTCTTC
CDR3 protein: CASSVSENEQFF

clone size: .
V gene: TRBV19
J gene: TRBJ1-4
D gene: .
CDR3 DNA: TGTGCCAGTACCGATCTACGCGTAATAGGAGAAAAACTGTTTTTT
CDR3 protein: CASTDLRVIGEKLFF

clone size: .
V gene: TRBV5-1
J gene: TRBJ2-1
D gene: .
CDR3 DNA: TGCGCCAGCAGCTTGGCAGGGACACCAACCGTTTTTTACAATGAGCAGTTCTTC
CDR3 protein: CASSLAGTPTVFYNEQFF

clone size: .
V gene: TRBV7-2
J gene: TRBJ2-1
D gene: .
CDR3 DNA: TGTGCCAGCAGCTTCCGGCGGGAAACCCAGGGGAAGCAGTTCTTC
CDR3 protein: CASSFRRETQGKQFF

clone size: .
V gene: TRBV6-5
J gene: TRBJ1-1
D gene: TRBD1
CDR3 DNA: TGTGCCAGCAAGGGGGCGCAAGCGAACACTGAAGCTTTCTTT
CDR3 protein: CASKGAQANTEAFF

clone size: .
V gene: TRBV6-1
J gene: TRBJ1-4
D gene: .
CDR3 DNA: TGTGCCAGCAGTGAAGTGTTACGTCGGACTAATGAAAAACTGTTTTTT
CDR3 protein: CASSEVLRRTNEKLFF

clone size: .
V gene: TRBV7-8
J gene: TRBJ2-2
D gene: .
CDR3 DNA: TGTGCCAGCAGCTTTCCAGGGTCCGCCGGGGAGCTGTTTTTT
CDR3 protein: CASSFPGSAGELFF

clone size: .
V gene: TRBV27
J gene: TRBJ1-2
D gene: TRBD1
CDR3 DNA: TGTGCCAGCAGCCGGGGAGGACAGGGCCGAGGTGGCTACACCTTC
CDR3 protein: CASSRGGQGRGGYTF

clone size: .
V gene: TRBV9
J gene: TRBJ1-1
D gene: .
CDR3 DNA: TGTGCCAGCAGCGTAGGACTGGAGGGGAACACTGAAGCTTTCTTT
CDR3 protein: CASSVGLEGNTEAFF

clone size: .
V gene: TRBV4-3
J gene: TRBJ1-1
D gene: .
CDR3 DNA: TGCGCCAGCAGCCAAGGGAGGGGTTGGGACACTGAAGCTTTCTTT
CDR3 protein: CASSQGRGWDTEAFF

clone size: .
V gene: TRBV13
J gene: TRBJ2-5
D gene: TRBD1
CDR3 DNA: TGTGCCAGCAGCTCCACCGGGACAGGGGGTCGGGAGACCCAGTACTTC
CDR3 protein: CASSSTGTGGRETQYF

clone size: .
V gene: TRBV6-5
J gene: TRBJ1-4
D gene: .
CDR3 DNA: TGTGCCAGCAGTCTCGGGGCCCTACAGGGTCAAGAACTGTTTTTT
CDR3 protein: CASSLGALQGQELFF

clone size: .
V gene: TRBV9
J gene: TRBJ1-4
D gene: .
CDR3 DNA: TGTGCCAGCAGCGTAGGTAGGACATACGGGGAAAAACTGTTTTTT
CDR3 protein: CASSVGRTYGEKLFF

clone size: .
V gene: TRBV29-1
J gene: TRBJ2-3
D gene: TRBD2
CDR3 DNA: TGCAGCGTTGAATTAGGACTAGCGGGCGATACGCAGTATTTT
CDR3 protein: CSVELGLAGDTQYF